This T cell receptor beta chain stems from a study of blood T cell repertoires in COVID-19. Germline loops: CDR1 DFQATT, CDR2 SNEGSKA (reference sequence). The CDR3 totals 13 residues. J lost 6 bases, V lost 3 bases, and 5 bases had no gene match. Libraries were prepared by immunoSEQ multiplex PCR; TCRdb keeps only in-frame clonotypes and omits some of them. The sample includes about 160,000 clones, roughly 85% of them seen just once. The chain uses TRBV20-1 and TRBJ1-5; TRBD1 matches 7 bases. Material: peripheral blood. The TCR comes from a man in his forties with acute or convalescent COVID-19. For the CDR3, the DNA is TGCAGTGCTAGTAGGGGGGACAGTCAGCCCCAGCATTTT. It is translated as CSASRGDSQPQHF.